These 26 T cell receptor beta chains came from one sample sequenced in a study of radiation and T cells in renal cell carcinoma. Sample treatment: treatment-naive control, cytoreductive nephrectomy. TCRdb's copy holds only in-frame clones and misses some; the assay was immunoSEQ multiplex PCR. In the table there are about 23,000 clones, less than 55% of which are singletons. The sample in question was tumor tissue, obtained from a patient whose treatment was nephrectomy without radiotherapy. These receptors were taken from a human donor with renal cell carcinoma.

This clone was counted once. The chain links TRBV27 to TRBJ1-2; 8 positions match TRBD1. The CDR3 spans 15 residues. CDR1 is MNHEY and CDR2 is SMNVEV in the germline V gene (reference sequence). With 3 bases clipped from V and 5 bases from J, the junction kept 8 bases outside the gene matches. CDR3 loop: CASSFGQGFRYGYTF. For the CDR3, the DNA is TGTGCCAGCAGTTTTGGACAGGGTTTTAGATATGGCTACACCTTC.

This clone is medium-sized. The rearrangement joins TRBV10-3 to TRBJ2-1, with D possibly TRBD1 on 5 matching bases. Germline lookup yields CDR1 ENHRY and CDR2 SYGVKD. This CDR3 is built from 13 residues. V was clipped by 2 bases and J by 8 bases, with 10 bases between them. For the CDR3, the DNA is TGTGCCATCAGTGAGCGATTAGGGGATGAGCAGTTCTTC. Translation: CAISERLGDEQFF.

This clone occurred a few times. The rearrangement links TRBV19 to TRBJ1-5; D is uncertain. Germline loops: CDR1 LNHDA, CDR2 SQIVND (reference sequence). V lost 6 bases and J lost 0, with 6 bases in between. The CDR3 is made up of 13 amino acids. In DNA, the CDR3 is TGTGCCAGTAGCGACACTAGCAATCAGCCCCAGCATTTT. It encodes CASSDTSNQPQHF. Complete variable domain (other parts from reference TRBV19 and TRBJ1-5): DGGITQSPKYLFRKEGQNVTLSCEQNLNHDAMYWYRQDPGQGLRLIYYSQIVNDFQKGDIAEGYSVSREKKESFPLTVTSAQKNPTAFYLCASSDTSNQPQHFGDGTRLSIL.

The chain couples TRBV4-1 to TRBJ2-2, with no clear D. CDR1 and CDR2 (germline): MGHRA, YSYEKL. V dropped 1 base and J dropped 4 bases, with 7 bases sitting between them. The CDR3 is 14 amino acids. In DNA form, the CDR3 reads TGCGCCAGCAGCCAAGGAACTGGCACCGGGGAGCTGTTTTTT. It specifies CASSQGTGTGELFF.

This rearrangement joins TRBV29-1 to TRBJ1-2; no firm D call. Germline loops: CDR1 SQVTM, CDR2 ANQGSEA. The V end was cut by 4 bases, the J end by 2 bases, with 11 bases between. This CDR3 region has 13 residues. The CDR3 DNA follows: TGCAGCGTTGGGGCAGATTTGAACTATGGCTACACCTTC. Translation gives CSVGADLNYGYTF.

The CDR3 sequence: CASSLGDQPQHF. The DNA of the CDR3 is TGTGCCAGCAGCTTAGGGGATCAGCCCCAGCATTTT. This chain links TRBV7-9 with TRBJ1-5; no clear D gene. V was cut by 1 base and J by 5 bases, with 3 bases left in between. Germline V gene data show CDR1 as SEHNR and CDR2 as FQNEAQ (reference sequence). The CDR3 contains 12 residues.

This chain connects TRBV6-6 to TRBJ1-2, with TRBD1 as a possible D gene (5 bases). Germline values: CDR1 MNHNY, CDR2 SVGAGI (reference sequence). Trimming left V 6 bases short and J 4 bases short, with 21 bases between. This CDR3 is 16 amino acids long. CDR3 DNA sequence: TGTGCCAGCAGCACACCCCTCGGACGGGGCCTCTATGGCTACACCTTC. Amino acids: CASSTPLGRGLYGYTF.

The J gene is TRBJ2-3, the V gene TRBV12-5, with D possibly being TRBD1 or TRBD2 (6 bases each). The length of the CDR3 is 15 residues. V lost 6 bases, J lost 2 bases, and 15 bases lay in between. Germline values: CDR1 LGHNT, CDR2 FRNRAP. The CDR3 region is CASGRGGHPTDTQYF. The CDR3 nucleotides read TGTGCTAGTGGCCGTGGGGGGCATCCCACAGATACGCAGTATTTT.

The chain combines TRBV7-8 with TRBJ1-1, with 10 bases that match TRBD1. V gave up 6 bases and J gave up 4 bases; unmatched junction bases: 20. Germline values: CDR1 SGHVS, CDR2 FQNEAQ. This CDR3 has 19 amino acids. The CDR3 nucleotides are TGTGCCAGCAGTCCTTTGAGGGTGACAGGGGGCGTAAAACTCACTGAAGCTTTCTTT. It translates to CASSPLRVTGGVKLTEAFF. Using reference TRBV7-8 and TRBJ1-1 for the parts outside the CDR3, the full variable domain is GAGVSQSPRYKVAKRGQDVALRCDPISGHVSLFWYQQALGQGPEFLTYFQNEAQLDKSGLPSDRFFAERPEGSVSTLKIQRTQQEDSAVYLCASSPLRVTGGVKLTEAFFGQGTRLTVV.

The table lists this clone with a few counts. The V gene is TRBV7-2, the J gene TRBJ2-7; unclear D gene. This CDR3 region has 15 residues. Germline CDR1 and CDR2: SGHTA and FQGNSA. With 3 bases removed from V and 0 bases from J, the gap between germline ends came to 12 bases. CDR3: CASSLITVSSYEQYF. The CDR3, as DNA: TGTGCCAGCAGCTTGATAACCGTGAGCTCCTACGAGCAGTACTTC.

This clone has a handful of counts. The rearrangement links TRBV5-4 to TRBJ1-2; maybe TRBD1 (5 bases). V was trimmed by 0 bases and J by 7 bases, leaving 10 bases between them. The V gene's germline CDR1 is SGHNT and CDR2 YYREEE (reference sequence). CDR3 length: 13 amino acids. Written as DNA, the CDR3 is TGTGCCAGCAGCTTGGCCAGGGAACTTGGCTACACCTTC. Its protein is CASSLARELGYTF.

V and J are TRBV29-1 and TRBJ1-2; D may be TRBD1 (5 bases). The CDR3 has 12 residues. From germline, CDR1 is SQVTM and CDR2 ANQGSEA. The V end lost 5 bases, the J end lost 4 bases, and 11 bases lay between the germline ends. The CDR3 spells CSVSRVGYGYTF. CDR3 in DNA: TGCAGCGTTTCCAGGGTTGGCTATGGCTACACCTTC.

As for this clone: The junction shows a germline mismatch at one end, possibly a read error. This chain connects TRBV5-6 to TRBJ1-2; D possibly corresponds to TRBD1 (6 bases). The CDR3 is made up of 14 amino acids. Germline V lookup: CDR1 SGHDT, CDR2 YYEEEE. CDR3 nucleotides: TGTGCCAGCAACTTGGCAGGGGAAAGGGATGGCTACACCTTC. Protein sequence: CASNLAGERDGYTF.

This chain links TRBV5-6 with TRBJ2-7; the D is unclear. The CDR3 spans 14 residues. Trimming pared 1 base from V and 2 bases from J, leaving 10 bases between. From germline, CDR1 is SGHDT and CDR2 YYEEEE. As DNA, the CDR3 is TGTGCCAGCAGCTTGATAGCTTCCGCCTACGAGCAGTACTTC. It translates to CASSLIASAYEQYF.

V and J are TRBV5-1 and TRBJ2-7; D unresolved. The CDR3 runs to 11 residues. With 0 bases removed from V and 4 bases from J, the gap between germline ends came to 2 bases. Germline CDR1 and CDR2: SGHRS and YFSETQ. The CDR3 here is CASSLGYEQYF. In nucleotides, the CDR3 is TGCGCCAGCAGCTTGGGATACGAGCAGTACTTC.

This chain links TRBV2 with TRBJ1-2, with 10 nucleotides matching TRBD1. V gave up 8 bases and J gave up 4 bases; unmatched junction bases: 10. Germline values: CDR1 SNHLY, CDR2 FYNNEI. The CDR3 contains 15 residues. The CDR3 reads CASDYGQGVTYGYTF. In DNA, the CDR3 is TGTGCCAGCGACTACGGACAGGGGGTCACCTATGGCTACACCTTC.

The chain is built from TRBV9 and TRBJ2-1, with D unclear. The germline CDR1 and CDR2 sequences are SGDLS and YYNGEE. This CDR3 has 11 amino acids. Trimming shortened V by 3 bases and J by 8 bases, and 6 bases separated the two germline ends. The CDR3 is CASSDRYEQFF. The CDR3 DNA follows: TGTGCCAGCAGCGACCGGTATGAGCAGTTCTTC.

This CDR3 is CASSPQAVLTSYEQYF. The DNA of the CDR3 is TGTGCCAGCAGCCCCCAAGCAGTTCTCACCTCCTACGAGCAGTACTTC. The V gene is TRBV7-6, the J gene TRBJ2-7; D is ambiguous. The CDR3 loop spans 16 amino acids. The germline CDR1 and CDR2 sequences are SGHVS and FNYEAQ. The V end was cut by 5 bases, the J end by 0 bases, with 17 bases between.

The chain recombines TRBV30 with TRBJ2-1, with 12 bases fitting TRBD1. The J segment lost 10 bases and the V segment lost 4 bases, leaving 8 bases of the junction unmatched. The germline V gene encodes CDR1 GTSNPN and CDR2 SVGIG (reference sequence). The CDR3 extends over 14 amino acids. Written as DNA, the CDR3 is TGTGCCTGGACCCCCGGGACAGGGGGCTCCGAGCAGTTCTTC. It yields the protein CAWTPGTGGSEQFF.

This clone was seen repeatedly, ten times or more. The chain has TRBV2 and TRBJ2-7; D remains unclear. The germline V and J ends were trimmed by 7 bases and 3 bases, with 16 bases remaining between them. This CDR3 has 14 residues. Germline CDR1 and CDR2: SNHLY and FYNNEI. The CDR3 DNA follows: TGTGCCAGCATGGTGGAGATATTCGTCTACGAGCAGTACTTC. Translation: CASMVEIFVYEQYF.

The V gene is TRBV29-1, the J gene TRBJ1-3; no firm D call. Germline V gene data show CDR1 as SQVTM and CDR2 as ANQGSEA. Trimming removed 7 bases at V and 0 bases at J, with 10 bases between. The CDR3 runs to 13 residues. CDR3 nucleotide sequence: TGCAGCGGTCGGACGGACTCTGGAAACACCATATATTTT. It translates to CSGRTDSGNTIYF.

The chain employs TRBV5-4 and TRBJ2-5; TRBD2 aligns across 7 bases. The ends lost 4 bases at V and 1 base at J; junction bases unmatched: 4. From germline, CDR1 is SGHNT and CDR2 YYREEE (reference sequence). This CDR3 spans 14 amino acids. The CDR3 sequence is CASSLGGVQETQYF. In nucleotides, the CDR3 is TGTGCCAGCAGCCTGGGGGGGGTCCAAGAGACCCAGTACTTC.

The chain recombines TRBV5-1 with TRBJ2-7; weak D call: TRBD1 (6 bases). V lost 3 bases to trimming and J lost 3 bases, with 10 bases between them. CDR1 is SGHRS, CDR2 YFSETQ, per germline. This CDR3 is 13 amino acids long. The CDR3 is CASSWGQGYEQYF. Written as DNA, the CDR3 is TGCGCCAGCAGCTGGGGACAAGGCTACGAGCAGTACTTC.

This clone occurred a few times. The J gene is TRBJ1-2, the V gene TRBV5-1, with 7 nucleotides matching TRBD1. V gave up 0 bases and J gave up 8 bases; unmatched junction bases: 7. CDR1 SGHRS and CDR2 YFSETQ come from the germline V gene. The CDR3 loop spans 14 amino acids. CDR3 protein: CASSLGSGGKGYTF. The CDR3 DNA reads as TGCGCCAGCAGCTTGGGGTCAGGGGGGAAAGGCTACACCTTC.

The CDR3 loop is CASSQDHPGGYEQYF. For the CDR3, the DNA is TGCGCCAGCAGCCAAGATCACCCGGGCGGCTACGAGCAGTACTTC. This chain links TRBV4-1 with TRBJ2-7; D gene unclear. With 0 bases removed from V and 3 bases from J, the gap between germline ends came to 12 bases. CDR3 length equals 15 residues. Germline lookup yields CDR1 MGHRA and CDR2 YSYEKL.

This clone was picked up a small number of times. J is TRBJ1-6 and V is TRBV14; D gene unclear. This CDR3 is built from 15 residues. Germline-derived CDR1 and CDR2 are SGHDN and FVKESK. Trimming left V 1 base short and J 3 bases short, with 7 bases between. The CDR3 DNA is TGTGCCAGCAGCCAAGGGCCAGTCTATAATTCACCCCTCCACTTT. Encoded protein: CASSQGPVYNSPLHF.